This T cell receptor (beta chain) was identified in a study of vaccination effects on CD4 cells after COVID-19. At the level of the study: Median timing of post-vaccine samples was 72 days after the second dose. The study's findings and limits: Few convalescent patients were studied, and early post-infection samples were lacking.

Measured with immunoSEQ multiplex PCR; TCRdb has only the in-frame clones, and not every one. The table includes about 50,000 clones, about 74% detected once. The ViraFEST assay expanded antigen-specific CD4+ T cells with viral peptide pools before sequencing. Scientists isolated CD4+ T cells after an approximately 10-day culture period ended. Either the mRNA-1273 or the BNT162b2 vaccine was given to participants as two doses. Nucleocapsid antibody tests were negative, and the vaccine recipients had no prior SARS-CoV-2 infection. In the case of this clone: What it binds is not known.

This CDR3 has 13 amino acids. Germline CDR1 reads LGHDT; CDR2 reads YNNKEL (reference sequence). V was trimmed by 4 bases and J by 8 bases, leaving 11 bases between them. The chain links TRBV3-1 (or the pseudogene TRBV3-2) to TRBJ1-4; D is uncertain. The origin of this receptor is a human donor who received a COVID-19 vaccine. Sample: CD4+ T cells from PBMCs cultured with HCoV-OC43 spike peptides, taken after COVID-19 vaccination. Subset described: HCoV-OC43 spike overlapping peptide pool stimulation. The CDR3 DNA reads as TGTGCCAGCAGCCGAAAAACTGGGGAAAAACTGTTTTTT. This sequence encodes CASSRKTGEKLFF.